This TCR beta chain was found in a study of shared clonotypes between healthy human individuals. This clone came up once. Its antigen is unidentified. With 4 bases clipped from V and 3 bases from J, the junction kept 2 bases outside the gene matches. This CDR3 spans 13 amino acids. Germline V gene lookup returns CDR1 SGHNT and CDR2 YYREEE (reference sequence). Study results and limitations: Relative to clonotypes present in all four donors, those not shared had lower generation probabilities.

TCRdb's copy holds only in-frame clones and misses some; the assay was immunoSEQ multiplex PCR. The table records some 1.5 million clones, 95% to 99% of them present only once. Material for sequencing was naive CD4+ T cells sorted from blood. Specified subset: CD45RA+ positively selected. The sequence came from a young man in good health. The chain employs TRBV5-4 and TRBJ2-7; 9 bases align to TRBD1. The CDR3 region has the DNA TGTGCCAGCAGCCGGGACAGGGACTACGAGCAGTACTTC. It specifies CASSRDRDYEQYF.